This T cell receptor beta chain was captured in a study of blood T cell repertoires in COVID-19. Study in general: From T cells, B-cell-depleted T cells, or PBMCs came the material, which was cDNA or gDNA.

In the source study's methods: Estimation of nucleated cell counts was performed using reference gene primer amplification. Using immunoSEQ multiplex PCR, the repertoire was profiled, and TCRdb retains in-frame clones only, with some absent. V and J calls plus clone size are reproduced from that table; the DNA served to infer D and trimming. The repertoire has about 440,000 clones, around 91% of them found once; the top ten carry about 0.6%. Germline lookup yields CDR1 LGHNA and CDR2 YNFKEQ. The length of the CDR3 is 16 residues. V lost 1 base to trimming and J lost 5 bases; unmatched junction nucleotides: 6. Participants were aged roughly 18 to 90 years, lived in over 20 US areas, and enrolled virtually.

The sequence came from a man aged 18-30 years who had recovered from COVID-19. The source material was PBMCs or T cells enriched from blood (not recorded which). The gene calls are TRBV4-2 and TRBJ2-5; 11 nucleotides agree with TRBD2. CDR3 coding DNA: TGTGCCAGCAGCCAAGTCAGTTCTAGCGGGAGGGAGACCCAGTACTTC. Protein: CASSQVSSSGRETQYF.